This T cell receptor beta chain was documented in a study of T cell responses to AZD1222 COVID-19 vaccine. Assay used: immunoSEQ multiplex PCR; TCRdb lists only in-frame clones, some missing. The top ten hold approximately 3.9% of the sample, which has about 160,000 clones, approximately 91% seen once. CDR3 length: 16 amino acids. CDR1 and CDR2 (germline): SGHRS, YFSETQ. J lost 2 bases, V lost 4 bases, and 11 bases had no gene match. The sequence was collected from an adult who received the AZD1222 COVID-19 vaccine. The starting material was peripheral blood, obtained 28 days after the second AZD1222 dose. The chain links TRBV5-1 to TRBJ2-7, with 8 bases fitting TRBD1. CDR3 sequence: CASSLARDRIAYEQYF. As DNA, the CDR3 is TGCGCCAGCAGCCTGGCCAGGGACAGGATCGCCTACGAGCAGTACTTC.